This is a list of T cell receptor beta chains from one sample in a study of cytomegalovirus exposure and HLA in healthy donors. Profiling relied on immunoSEQ multiplex PCR, and the TCRdb table lists in-frame clones only, not all of them. Of 200,000 to 250,000 clones in the sample, over 70% were seen once. The material sequenced was PBMCs. The source of these receptors is a woman aged 55-69 years in good health and CMV-seropositive. Each CDR3 is given with its conserved first and last residue. A D gene is named only where the DNA matches it firmly. A row's size may be missing; if present it is once, few, many or a size class.

>TRBV11-2|TRBJ2-7|.|TRBD2
CASSPGLAEAYEQYF
TGTGCCAGCAGCCCGGGACTAGCCGAAGCTTACGAGCAGTACTTC
>TRBV9|TRBJ1-2|once|.
CASSVDLQGGGYTF
TGTGCCAGCAGCGTAGACCTCCAGGGTGGGGGCTACACCTTC
>TRBV10-3|TRBJ2-5|.|.
CAISESVGRGQETQYF
TGTGCCATCAGTGAGAGCGTTGGCAGGGGACAAGAGACCCAGTACTTC
>TRBV6-5|TRBJ2-7|.|TRBD1
CASTSPGTGPYEQYF
TGTGCCAGCACCTCTCCCGGGACAGGACCCTACGAGCAGTACTTC
>TRBV7-7|TRBJ2-1|.|TRBD2
CASSLAGTSGNEQFF
TGTGCCAGCAGCTTAGCAGGGACTAGCGGTAATGAGCAGTTCTTC
>TRBV4-2|TRBJ2-1|.|TRBD1
CASSQDRGRVNEQFF
TGTGCCAGCAGCCAAGACAGGGGGCGCGTAAATGAGCAGTTCTTC
>TRBV19|TRBJ2-7|.|.
CASSTTSTDQKQYF
TGTGCCAGTAGTACGACCTCGACAGATCAAAAGCAGTACTTC
>TRBV7-9|TRBJ1-3|.|.
CASSLSGVGNTIYF
TGTGCCAGCAGCTTATCAGGGGTTGGAAACACCATATATTTT
>TRBV4-1|TRBJ1-4|few|TRBD1
CASSLVGGTGILELFF
TGCGCCAGCAGCCTCGTTGGAGGGACAGGGATTCTAGAACTGTTTTTT
>TRBV4-3|TRBJ2-7|.|TRBD2
CASSQRPGAGGDEQYF
TGCGCCAGCAGCCAGCGTCCTGGGGCGGGGGGCGACGAGCAGTACTTC
>TRBV30|TRBJ2-5|.|.
CAYTSGGATYF
TGTGCCTACACCTCGGGCGGGGCCACCTACTTC
>TRBV30|TRBJ2-7|.|TRBD1
CAQGTGGWQQYF
TGTGCCCAAGGGACAGGGGGCTGGCAGCAGTACTTC
>TRBV28|TRBJ2-4|.|TRBD1
CASSSGQAGIQYF
TGTGCCAGCAGTTCCGGACAGGCAGGCATTCAGTACTTC
>TRBV19|TRBJ2-2|few|TRBD2
CASSPRLAVGTGELFF
TGTGCCAGTAGTCCGAGACTAGCGGTGGGGACCGGGGAGCTGTTTTTT
>TRBV27|TRBJ1-2|.|TRBD1
CASRPSGTGGTIYGYTF
TGTGCCAGCAGACCATCCGGGACAGGGGGCACCATCTATGGCTACACCTTC
>TRBV28|TRBJ2-1|few|TRBD2
CASSLLTSGRALNEQFF
TGTGCCAGCAGTTTACTGACCAGCGGGAGGGCCTTAAATGAGCAGTTCTTC
>TRBV13|TRBJ2-7|.|TRBD2
CASSLGASGGPFEQYF
TGTGCCAGCAGCTTAGGGGCTAGCGGGGGTCCCTTCGAGCAGTACTTC
>TRBV6-6|TRBJ2-2|.|TRBD1
CASSSTGDTGELFF
TGTGCCAGCTCCTCGACAGGGGACACCGGGGAGCTGTTTTTT